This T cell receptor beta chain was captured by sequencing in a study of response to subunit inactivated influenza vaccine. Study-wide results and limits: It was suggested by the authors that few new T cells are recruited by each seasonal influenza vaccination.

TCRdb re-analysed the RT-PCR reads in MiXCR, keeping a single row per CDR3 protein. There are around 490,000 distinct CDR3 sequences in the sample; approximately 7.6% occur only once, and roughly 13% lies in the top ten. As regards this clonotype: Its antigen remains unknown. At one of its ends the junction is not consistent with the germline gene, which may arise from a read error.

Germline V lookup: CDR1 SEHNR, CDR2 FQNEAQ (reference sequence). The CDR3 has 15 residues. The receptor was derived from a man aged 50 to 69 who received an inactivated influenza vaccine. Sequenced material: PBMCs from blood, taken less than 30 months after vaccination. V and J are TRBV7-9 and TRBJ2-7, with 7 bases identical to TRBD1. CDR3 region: CASCLGDSISYEQYF. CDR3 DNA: TGTGCCAGCTGCTTGGGGGACAGTATTTCCTACGAGCAGTACTTC.